What follows describes a single T cell receptor beta chain. The antigen is not known. TCRdb keeps only in-frame clones here, not all; method: immunoSEQ multiplex PCR. The sample comprises about 6,500 clones, 80% of which are singletons, and over 3.5% rests with the top ten. These data belong to a study of immune evolution from preneoplasia to lung adenocarcinoma. Study-wide findings and caveats: Later-stage lesions seemingly showed higher T cell density and diversity than normal lung. T cell clonality was higher in KRAS-mutant than EGFR-mutant or wild-type nodules. Top clone frequencies peaked in normal lung, apparently declining through invasive adenocarcinoma.

Resections took place in Japan or China from the mid-2010s to the late 2010s. Germline loops: CDR1 SGHNT, CDR2 YENEEA. CDR3 length: 16 residues. Trimming took off 1 base at V and 1 base at J, with 13 bases between the two ends. This receptor was taken from a person in their 60s with lung adenocarcinoma. This rearrangement joins TRBV11-3 to TRBJ2-5; D is undetermined. The sequenced sample was FFPE invasive lung adenocarcinoma tissue. The CDR3: CASSLVVFSSQETQYF. The DNA of the CDR3 is TGTGCCAGCAGCTTAGTAGTTTTCAGCTCCCAAGAGACCCAGTACTTC. Based on the CDR3 plus reference TRBV11-3 and TRBJ2-5, the full variable domain is EAGVVQSPRYKIIEKKQPVAFWCNPISGHNTLYWYLQNLGQGPELLIRYENEEAVDDSQLPKDRFSAERLKGVDSTLKIQPAELGDSAVYLCASSLVVFSSQETQYFGPGTRLLVL.